This TCR beta chain stems from a study of T cell changes during pregnancy in multiple sclerosis. V lost 5 bases, J lost 0 bases, and 11 bases lay in between. Germline assignment: CDR1 MNHEY and CDR2 SMNVEV (reference sequence). The CDR3 runs to 15 residues. The method was immunoSEQ multiplex PCR; TCRdb's version includes in-frame clones alone and lacks a portion of them. This repertoire shows tens of thousands of clones, around 92% found once; its top ten account for about 2%. The clonotype comes from a female donor with multiple sclerosis, enrolled in a pregnancy study. The specimen was peripheral blood, collected after pregnancy. The chain couples TRBV27 to TRBJ1-5; D not resolved. The CDR3 DNA reads as TGTGCCAGCAGTGTCTCGGGATATAGCAATCAGCCCCAGCATTTT. Amino acids: CASSVSGYSNQPQHF.